A selection of T cell receptor beta chains follows, all from one sample in a study of cytotoxic CD8 clonotypes in ibrutinib-treated CLL. Measured with immunoSEQ multiplex PCR; TCRdb has only the in-frame clones, and not every one. The repertoire holds roughly 190,000 clones, with around 72% as singletons. The sample here was PBMCs, taken after 24 months of ibrutinib treatment. These TCRs come from a human donor with chronic lymphocytic leukemia. Each CDR3 is given with its conserved first and last residue. The D gene is left open where the match is weak. The size of a clone is reported for some rows only, either as once, few or many, or as a class for expanded clones.

clone_size,cdr3_length,d_call,j_call,v_call,cdr3_aa,cdr3_nt
.,14,TRBD2,TRBJ2-7,TRBV11-3,CASSRSGTSYEQYF,TGTGCCAGCAGCCGTAGCGGGACTAGTTACGAGCAGTACTTC
.,13,.,TRBJ1-1,TRBV10-3,CAISVTSNTEAFF,TGTGCCATCAGTGTAACATCGAACACTGAAGCTTTCTTT
.,13,.,TRBJ2-7,TRBV11-3,CASSPTGTYEQYF,TGTGCCAGCAGTCCGACCGGTACCTACGAGCAGTACTTC
.,16,TRBD1,TRBJ1-3,TRBV28,CASSTDRGLSGNTIYF,TGTGCCAGCAGTACTGACAGGGGACTCTCTGGAAACACCATATATTTT
.,20,TRBD2,TRBJ2-4,TRBV30,CAWSVPRTSGSIRAKNIQYF,TGTGCCTGGAGTGTACCCCGGACTAGCGGGAGCATCCGGGCCAAAAACATTCAGTACTTC
.,15,.,TRBJ2-2,TRBV4-1,CASSQVLGATGELFF,TGCGCCAGCAGCCAAGTTCTGGGTGCGACCGGGGAGCTGTTTTTT
.,15,.,TRBJ1-4,TRBV28,CASTPEAATNEKLFF,TGTGCCAGCACCCCGGAGGCCGCAACTAATGAAAAACTGTTTTTT
.,15,TRBD2,TRBJ2-3,TRBV7-3,CASSPWREATDTQYF,TGTGCCAGCAGCCCTTGGCGGGAGGCCACAGATACGCAGTATTTT
.,12,.,TRBJ2-4,TRBV19,CASSTFTWRQYF,TGTGCCAGTAGTACTTTTACTTGGCGACAGTACTTC
.,13,.,TRBJ1-1,TRBV5-4,CASSLLIQGEAFF,TGTGCCAGCAGCTTACTAATTCAGGGGGAAGCTTTCTTT
.,16,.,TRBJ2-7,TRBV4-3,CASSQDLVSGAYEQYF,TGCGCCAGCAGCCAAGATCTGGTCTCCGGGGCCTACGAGCAGTACTTC
.,13,.,TRBJ2-3,TRBV5-1,CASSLTGQDTQYF,TGCGCCAGCAGCTTGACAGGACAAGATACGCAGTATTTT
.,13,TRBD1,TRBJ1-2,TRBV7-8,CASSARTGHGYTF,TGTGCCAGCAGCGCCCGGACAGGGCATGGCTACACCTTC
.,14,.,TRBJ1-1,TRBV9,CASGKQGVNTEAFF,TGTGCCAGCGGTAAACAGGGAGTGAACACTGAAGCTTTCTTT
.,19,TRBD1,TRBJ2-3,TRBV5-1,CASSLASGTGVQSTDTQYF,TGCGCCAGCAGCTTGGCCTCAGGGACAGGGGTGCAAAGCACAGATACGCAGTATTTT
.,16,TRBD2,TRBJ2-3,TRBV9,CASSVGGGLAGVRQYF,TGTGCCAGCAGCGTAGGAGGCGGACTAGCGGGAGTTAGGCAGTATTTT
once,16,TRBD2,TRBJ2-1,TRBV5-4,CASSLGPSGDYNEQFF,TGTGCCAGCAGCTTGGGGCCTAGCGGGGACTACAATGAGCAGTTCTTC
.,15,TRBD2,TRBJ2-2,TRBV15,CATSRGLAGSGELFF,TGTGCCACCAGCAGGGGACTAGCGGGAAGCGGGGAGCTGTTTTTT
.,12,TRBD1,TRBJ2-1,TRBV29-1,CSGGQGKNEQFF,TGCAGCGGGGGACAGGGAAAGAATGAGCAGTTCTTC
.,14,.,TRBJ2-5,TRBV4-1,CASSQGRGTPHRYF,TGCGCCAGCAGCCAAGGCCGGGGGACTCCGCATCGATACTTC
few,14,TRBD1,TRBJ2-2,TRBV5-1,CASSYRGGTGELFF,TGCGCCAGCAGCTACAGGGGTGGGACCGGGGAGCTGTTTTTT
once,16,TRBD1,TRBJ2-2,TRBV5-1,CASSARTGGLDRELFF,TGCGCCAGCAGCGCTCGGACAGGGGGACTAGACCGGGAGCTGTTTTTT
.,15,TRBD1,TRBJ1-4,TRBV7-9,CASSRQGQGNEKLFF,TGTGCCAGCAGCCGACAGGGACAGGGTAATGAAAAACTGTTTTTT
.,18,.,TRBJ2-3,TRBV5-1,CASSLERAERGDTDTQYF,TGCGCCAGCAGCTTGGAGAGGGCTGAGAGGGGAGACACAGATACGCAGTATTTT
.,13,.,TRBJ2-7,TRBV7-2,CASSRDPAYEQYF,TGTGCCAGCAGCCGGGACCCTGCCTACGAGCAGTACTTC
.,18,TRBD1,TRBJ2-7,TRBV6-1,CASSGPKGGTGGPYEQYF,TGTGCCAGCAGTGGCCCCAAAGGGGGGACAGGGGGACCCTACGAGCAGTACTTC
.,11,.,TRBJ2-7,TRBV11-3,CASCENYEQYF,TGTGCCAGCTGTGAAAACTACGAGCAGTACTTC
few,15,.,TRBJ2-2,TRBV7-2,CASREGRADTGELFF,TGTGCCAGCAGGGAGGGGCGCGCAGATACCGGGGAGCTGTTTTTT
few,15,.,TRBJ1-5,TRBV6-1,CASSATGPGNQPQHF,TGTGCCAGCAGTGCAACAGGGCCCGGCAATCAGCCCCAGCATTTT
once,16,.,TRBJ2-5,TRBV6-5,CASSYSVFGGRRAQYF,TGTGCCAGCAGTTACTCGGTCTTTGGGGGGCGCAGGGCCCAGTACTTC
.,11,.,TRBJ1-1,TRBV29-1,CSCAANTEAFF,TGCAGCTGCGCAGCGAACACTGAAGCTTTCTTT
.,14,.,TRBJ1-3,TRBV15,CATSRDLSGNTIYF,TGTGCCACCAGCAGAGATCTTTCGGGAAACACCATATATTTT
.,16,.,TRBJ2-7,TRBV18,CASSPGQGLFYYEQYF,TGTGCCAGCTCACCAGGTCAGGGCCTATTTTACTACGAGCAGTACTTC
.,16,TRBD2,TRBJ2-7,TRBV18,CASSPPSGGRTAEQYF,TGTGCCAGCTCACCACCGTCTGGCGGGAGGACTGCCGAGCAGTACTTC
.,11,.,TRBJ2-3,TRBV6-5,CASTTGNTQYF,TGTGCCAGCACCACAGGAAATACGCAGTATTTT
.,15,TRBD1,TRBJ2-4,TRBV19,CASRDRGPGGNIQYF,TGTGCCAGCCGGGACAGGGGGCCGGGCGGAAACATTCAGTACTTC
once,17,TRBD1,TRBJ1-5,TRBV10-3,CAISESKGQVAGQPQHF,TGTGCCATCAGTGAGTCGAAGGGACAGGTAGCCGGTCAGCCCCAGCATTTT
.,13,.,TRBJ1-5,TRBV7-9,CASSAQGLQPQHF,TGTGCCAGCAGCGCCCAAGGACTTCAGCCCCAGCATTTT
.,16,TRBD1,TRBJ2-5,TRBV6-6,CASSSPSGRGIETQYF,TGTGCCAGCAGTTCCCCTTCGGGCAGGGGGATTGAGACCCAGTACTTC
few,16,.,TRBJ1-3,TRBV6-5,CASSYSSRGPFNTIYF,TGTGCCAGCAGTTACTCGTCCAGGGGTCCCTTCAACACCATATATTTT
.,14,.,TRBJ1-5,TRBV28,CASSLPLNLVSQHF,TGTGCCAGCAGTTTACCCCTCAACCTGGTATCCCAGCATTTT
.,10,.,TRBJ2-5,TRBV2,CASRGETQYF,TGTGCCAGCAGGGGGGAGACCCAGTACTTC
.,15,TRBD2,TRBJ2-1,TRBV6-1,CASSEGTSGRVEQFF,TGTGCCAGCAGTGAAGGGACTAGCGGGAGGGTTGAGCAGTTCTTC
.,16,.,TRBJ2-2,TRBV4-1,CASSQDDRPSTGELFF,TGCGCCAGCAGCCAAGATGACAGGCCAAGCACCGGGGAGCTGTTTTTT
few,15,TRBD1,TRBJ1-5,TRBV18,CASSPRTGSSQPQHF,TGTGCCAGCTCACCCCGGACAGGGTCATCTCAGCCCCAGCATTTT
.,13,TRBD1,TRBJ1-2,TRBV2,CASTLDRGNGYTF,TGTGCCAGCACCTTAGACAGGGGTAATGGCTACACCTTC